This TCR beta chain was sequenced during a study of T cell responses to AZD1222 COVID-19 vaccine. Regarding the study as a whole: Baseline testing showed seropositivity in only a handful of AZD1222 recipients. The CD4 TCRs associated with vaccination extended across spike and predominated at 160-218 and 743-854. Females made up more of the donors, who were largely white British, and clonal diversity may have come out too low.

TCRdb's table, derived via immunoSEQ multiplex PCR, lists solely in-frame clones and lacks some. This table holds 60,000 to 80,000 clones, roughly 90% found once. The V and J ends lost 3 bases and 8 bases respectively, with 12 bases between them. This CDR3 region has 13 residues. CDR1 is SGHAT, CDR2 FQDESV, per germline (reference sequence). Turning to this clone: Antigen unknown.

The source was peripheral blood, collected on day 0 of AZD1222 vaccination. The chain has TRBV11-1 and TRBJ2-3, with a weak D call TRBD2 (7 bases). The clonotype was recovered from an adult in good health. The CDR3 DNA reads TGTGCCAGCAGCTTGGCGGGGGCGGGTACGCAGTATTTT. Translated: CASSLAGAGTQYF.